Below, one TCR gamma chain is given with its context. TCRdb's protein for this DNA is that of a much larger clone and differs from the translation at residue 3, likely a read error; the protein shown is the DNA translation. Bulk repertoires came from Vgamma9/Vdelta2+ or Vdelta2-negative gammadelta T cells flow-sorted from PBMC. This record belongs to a study of γδ T cells in repeated Plasmodium falciparum infection. The CDR3 has 18 residues. Unmatched junction bases numbered 22, after V lost 12 bases and J lost 0 bases. CDR1 is EGSNGY, CDR2 YDSYNSKV, per germline. TCRdb re-called clones from the multiplex PCR reads via CATT. The sample consists of roughly 27,000 gamma-chain clones, 2.5% to 3.5% of them appearing once.

The TCR comes from a pool of human donors (malaria-infected and uninfected, not separated). V and J are TRGV2 and TRGJP1. Sequencing was performed on gamma-delta T cells from blood. The CDR3 sequence: CASSQMALKYTTGWFKIF. The CDR3 DNA follows: TGTGCCTCCTCCCAGATGGCTCTTAAATATACCACTGGTTGGTTCAAGATATTT.